The entry below describes one TCR beta chain. The entry originates in a study of blood T cell repertoires in COVID-19. Whole-study context: The analysed material was cDNA or gDNA that came from T cells, B-cell-depleted T cells, or PBMCs.

The data were produced by immunoSEQ multiplex PCR, yet TCRdb's version contains in-frame clones alone and is incomplete. This table has around 500,000 clones, about 88% appearing once. Clinical history reported by participants formed the basis on which cohorts were assigned. Per germline, CDR1 SGHRS and CDR2 YFSETQ. The V gene end was trimmed by 2 bases and the J gene end by 7 bases; junction bases not matched to a gene: 17. The CDR3 has 17 amino acids. The receptor was isolated from a woman aged 60-75 years who had recovered from COVID-19. Sequences were obtained from PBMCs or T cells enriched from blood (not recorded which). The chain joins TRBV5-1 to TRBJ2-7; 8 bases align to TRBD1. The CDR3 DNA is TGCGCCAGCAGCTTAATACCCGGACAGGGCCTCTACGAGGAGCAGTACTTC. Protein product: CASSLIPGQGLYEEQYF.